This T cell receptor beta chain originates from a study of CD8+ T cells in alopecia areata (dated by TCRdb to between 2017 and 2018). Concerning the study at large: Treated patients were enrolled in an open-label pilot trial of oral tofacitinib, 5 to 10 mg twice daily, for moderate-to-severe alopecia areata. Patients received tofacitinib for 6 to 18 months and were then followed off drug for 6 months to check for delayed response and recurrence. In both human patients and the C3H/HeJ mouse model, the study applied high-throughput TCRbeta sequencing to look at T cell clonal expansion in alopecia areata. In humans, TCRbeta sequencing was performed on scalp tissue and on sorted CD4+ and CD8+ peripheral blood T cells from healthy controls and from patients with patchy or totalis/universalis alopecia areata. Patients on tofacitinib were biopsied at baseline and after 4 and 24 weeks of treatment, and several of the patients also had a later scalp biopsy. Clonality in the scalp was compared among normal scalp (n=4), patchy alopecia areata scalp (n=8), and alopecia totalis/universalis scalp (n=8). RNA was obtained with the PAXgene miRNA kit for fixed scalp, the miRNeasy kit for PBMCs, and the RNeasy kit for mouse skin. immunoSEQ multiplex PCR using 35 Vbeta forward primers and 13 Jbeta reverse primers was used to amplify TCRbeta CDR3 regions. The investigation overall reported the following: Shared TCR sequences between patients were less evident than in mice, which may be partly attributable to HLA diversity in the patient population. Lesional scalp, especially in alopecia totalis/universalis, showed higher clonality and more expanded CD8+ clones than normal scalp, suggesting antigenic drive. Resident alphabeta T cells in normal human skin are also sequenced, complicating scalp TCR repertoire analysis, unlike mouse skin dominated by gammadelta T cells.

This clone occurred a few times. This clone's antigen is unknown. Base qualities were left out, and no much larger clone turns up one base away. The time point label corresponds to: baseline before oral tofacitinib. From alopecia areata patients, peripheral blood was collected along with lesional scalp punch biopsies. PBMCs were isolated by density centrifugation and stained for CD3, CD4 and CD8, after which CD4+ and CD8+ T cells were sorted on a FACSAria. Library generation was performed with the immunoSEQ multiplex PCR assay. RNA was extracted from all samples and reverse transcribed into cDNA as template for TCR sequencing. SuperScript III was used for first-strand cDNA synthesis, primed with a 2:1 mix of oligo-dT and random hexamers. A synthetic immune receptor repertoire was used to measure amplification bias, and any remaining bias was corrected computationally. As for how the authors treated the data: Raw reads were preprocessed to remove errors, and CDR3 was defined by IMGT conventions from the conserved cysteine to phenylalanine. Clonality was computed by normalizing Shannon entropy by log2 of the number of productive unique TCRs and subtracting the result from 1. Whether scalp clones were CD4 or CD8 was inferred by matching scalp TCRbeta sequences against CD4 and CD8 repertoires sorted from blood. Held by TCRdb, this immuneACCESS table contains in-frame sequences only and omits some clones. Under half of the omission traces to an unresolved V gene where checked; the cause of the rest is unknown. For V, J and clone size, that table is used; D and trimming come from the DNA. The sample yields about 140,000 clones; about 51% were counted once. Clones ranked in the top ten supply less than 1% of the sample.

The clonotype originates from a human donor with alopecia areata. The material sequenced was CD4+ T cells sorted from blood, taken at week 0.

The nucleotide sequence reads as follows: TGTGCCAGAGAGGGTGAAGTTCCATACGAGCAGTACTTC. Translated, this is CAREGEVPYEQYF. The chain was built from TRBV14 and TRBJ2-7; possibly the D gene is TRBD2, per 5 matching bases. The CDR3 measures 13 amino acids from cysteine to phenylalanine. Here the CDR3 DNA is all that survives: 39 bases in frame from base 1. Looking up the germline V gene yields CDR1 SGHDN and CDR2 FVKESK. The V end loses 9 bases and the J end loses 4 bases, and a stretch of 16 bases separates them.